This T cell receptor (beta chain) was retrieved from a study of shared clonotypes between healthy human individuals (TCRdb year 2020). Study-level background: Two women and a few men aged 18 to 49 years were included in the cohort. Each donor's leukapheresis produced roughly between roughly 0.94 and 9.5 billion PBMCs. Blood TCR repertoires of roughly five healthy adults were deeply sequenced to estimate repertoire size and the extent of clonotype sharing between individuals. Libraries were prepared and TCR repertoires were sequenced by different laboratories using diverse techniques, in order to increase sequencing depth and limit assay-specific biases.

The donors were healthy, HIV-negative adults with no recently reported acute infections or vaccinations. Only Caucasian adults living in Nashville, Tennessee, USA were represented among the donors. For unsorted samples, 90 million or so PBMCs were counted, and genomic DNA was extracted using the QIAamp DNA Blood Mini kit. Blood was obtained by leukapheresis, after which PBMCs were separated by Ficoll-Histopaque density gradient centrifugation and cryopreserved in liquid nitrogen vapor phase. TCR CDR3 regions were amplified from genomic DNA by multiplex PCR using the deep immunoSEQ assay. For each cell subset, the extracted genomic DNA was distributed evenly across all wells of several immunoSEQ 96-well plates, and each plate served as one replicate. For unsorted PBMC, each replicate PCR was loaded with approximately 0.3 ug genomic DNA, equivalent to approximately 33,000 T cell genomes. Ten immunoSEQ deep assay plates were used to sequence unsorted PBMC genomic DNA. Purified libraries were measured with a Qubit 3.0 fluorometer, size-checked on a Bioanalyzer 2100, and measured again with the KAPA Library Quantification kit. Each immunoSEQ 96-well plate was sequenced on its own single-read 150-cycle Illumina NextSeq 550 flow cell. The paper's processing steps were these. Because the immunoSEQ output included only junctional sequences and no quality scores, the filtering could not be the same as the filtering used for full-length reads. Sequences were annotated with PyIR, a Python wrapper for IgBLAST v1.9, and V/J genes and CDR3 were assigned using IMGT germline references. Reads were filtered out if the reads had weak V/J assignments (E-value above 1e-6), no CDR3, stop codons, out-of-frame junctions, or ambiguous translated residues. V3J clonotypes were defined as sequences sharing the same inferred V gene, J gene, and CDR3 amino acid sequence. Percentage overlap between repertoires was calculated by dividing the number of shared unique clonotypes by the size of the smaller repertoire. Three approaches were used to assess repertoire richness: RTK rarefaction, the Chao1 estimator, and Recon v2.1 estimates of unobserved clonotypes. TCRdb re-hosts the immuneACCESS table, in-frame sequences only. Its copies lack some clones; in the studies checked, an unresolved V gene accounts for under half of them, and the cause for the rest is not known. Clone size and V and J calls were adopted from that table, with D and trimming inferred from the DNA. This sample holds about half a million clones; about four fifths were observed only once. The biggest ten clones account for approximately 13% of the sample.

The CDR3 has 15 amino acids, counting the end cysteine and phenylalanine. The DNA shown is the 45-base CDR3, in frame from base 1. The germline V gene yields SGDLS for CDR1 and YYNGEE for CDR2. The junction carries 5 bases between V and J, which are trimmed by 0 bases and 1 base respectively. Study-level results and caveats: The small number of donors limited the genetic and exposure-history diversity represented. Only blood was sampled, and tissue TCR repertoires likely differ from those in blood. Pairwise subsampling led to the expectation that sequencing depth would affect the degree of clonotype sharing among donors.

About this clone itself: Its antigen remains unidentified. Base-call qualities are not available, and no considerably larger clone is one nucleotide away. Other nucleotide sequences in the sample specify the same CDR3.

This clonotype originated in a woman aged 40 to 50 in good health. Some clones in this sample may be carry-over from other donors' samples. Recombination connected TRBV9 to TRBJ2-6, with the D gene not confidently named. Sequenced material: PBMCs. The CDR3 region reads CASSVVGSGANVLTF. The DNA is as follows: TGTGCCAGCAGCGTAGTGGGGTCTGGGGCCAACGTCCTGACTTTC.